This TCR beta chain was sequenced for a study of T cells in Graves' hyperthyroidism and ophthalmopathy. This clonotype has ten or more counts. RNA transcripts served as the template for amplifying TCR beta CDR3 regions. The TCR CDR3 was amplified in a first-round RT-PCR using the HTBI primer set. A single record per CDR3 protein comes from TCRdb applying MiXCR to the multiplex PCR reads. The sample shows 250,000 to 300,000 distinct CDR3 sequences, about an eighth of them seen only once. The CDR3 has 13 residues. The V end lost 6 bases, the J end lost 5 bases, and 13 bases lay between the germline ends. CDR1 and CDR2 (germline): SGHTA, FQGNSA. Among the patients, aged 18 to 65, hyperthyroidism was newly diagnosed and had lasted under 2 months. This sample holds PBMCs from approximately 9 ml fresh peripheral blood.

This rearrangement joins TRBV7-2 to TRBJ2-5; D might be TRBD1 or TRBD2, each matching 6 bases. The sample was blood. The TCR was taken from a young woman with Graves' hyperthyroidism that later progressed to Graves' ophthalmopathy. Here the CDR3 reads CASSRGASETQYF. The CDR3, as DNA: TGTGCCAGCAGTAGGGGGGCTTCGGAGACCCAGTACTTC.